This note documents a single T cell receptor (beta chain) sequence. Its antigen is undetermined. The J segment lost 1 base and the V segment lost 0 bases, leaving 9 bases of the junction unmatched. This CDR3 has 17 residues. Germline lookup yields CDR1 GTSNPN and CDR2 SVGIG (reference sequence). This sample was included in a study of cytomegalovirus exposure and HLA in healthy donors. Findings and caveats of the study: Investigators reported over 150 TCR beta chains as tied to cytomegalovirus.

Among the roughly 120 subjects of the validation cohort, separate from the approximately 700-subject first cohort, were the donors. TCRdb's table, derived via immunoSEQ multiplex PCR, lists solely in-frame clones and lacks some. The table includes some 73,000 clones, approximately 90% detected once. This receptor was identified in a woman aged 18-29 years in good health and CMV-seropositive. The chain uses TRBV30 and TRBJ2-7; 10 bases agree with TRBD2. Sequencing was performed on PBMCs. The chain's CDR3 is CAWSVGTSAEGSYEQYF. In DNA form, the CDR3 reads TGTGCCTGGAGTGTAGGGACTAGCGCAGAGGGGTCCTACGAGCAGTACTTC.